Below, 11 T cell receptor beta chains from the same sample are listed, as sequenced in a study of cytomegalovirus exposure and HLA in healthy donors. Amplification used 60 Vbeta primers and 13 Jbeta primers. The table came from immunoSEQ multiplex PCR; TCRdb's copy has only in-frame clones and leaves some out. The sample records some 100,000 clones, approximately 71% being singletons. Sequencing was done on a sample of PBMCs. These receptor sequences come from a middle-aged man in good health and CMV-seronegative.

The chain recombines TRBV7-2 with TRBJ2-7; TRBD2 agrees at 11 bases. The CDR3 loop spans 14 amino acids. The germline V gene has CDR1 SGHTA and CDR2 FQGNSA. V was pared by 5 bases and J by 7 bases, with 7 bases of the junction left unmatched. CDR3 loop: CASSLSGGAEEQYF. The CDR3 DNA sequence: TGTGCCAGCAGCCTTAGCGGGGGGGCGGAAGAGCAGTACTTC.

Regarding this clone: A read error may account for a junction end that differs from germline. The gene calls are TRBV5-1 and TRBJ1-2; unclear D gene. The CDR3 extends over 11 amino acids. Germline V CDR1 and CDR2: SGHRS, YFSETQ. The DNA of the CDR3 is TGCGTCAGCAGCTTGGATCGTGGCTACACCTTC. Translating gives CVSSLDRGYTF.

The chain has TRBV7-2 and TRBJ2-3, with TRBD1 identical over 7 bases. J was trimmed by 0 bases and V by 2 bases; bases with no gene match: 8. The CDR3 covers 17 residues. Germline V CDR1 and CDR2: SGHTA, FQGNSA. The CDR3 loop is CASSLWGQSTSTDTQYF. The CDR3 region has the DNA TGTGCCAGCAGCTTATGGGGACAGTCTACTAGCACAGATACGCAGTATTTT.

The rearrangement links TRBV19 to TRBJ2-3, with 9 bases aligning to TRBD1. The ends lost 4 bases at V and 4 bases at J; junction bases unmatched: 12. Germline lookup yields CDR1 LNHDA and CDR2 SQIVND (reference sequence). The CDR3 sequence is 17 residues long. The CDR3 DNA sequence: TGTGCCAGTAGTACCTTACAGGGGGCGGCGGTCGCAGATACGCAGTATTTT. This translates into CASSTLQGAAVADTQYF.

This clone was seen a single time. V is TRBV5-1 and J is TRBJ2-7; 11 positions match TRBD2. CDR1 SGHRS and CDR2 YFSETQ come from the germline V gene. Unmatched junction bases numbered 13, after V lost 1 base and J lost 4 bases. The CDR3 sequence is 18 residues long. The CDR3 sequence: CASSLTPLLAGELYEQYF. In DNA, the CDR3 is TGCGCCAGCAGCTTGACCCCCTTACTAGCGGGGGAGCTATACGAGCAGTACTTC.

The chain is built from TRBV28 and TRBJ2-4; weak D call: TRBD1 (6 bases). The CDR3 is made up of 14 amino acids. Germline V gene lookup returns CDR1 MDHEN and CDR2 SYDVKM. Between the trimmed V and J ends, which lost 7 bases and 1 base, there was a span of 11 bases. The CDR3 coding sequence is TGTGCCAGCAATCTCCAGGGGGCCAAAAACATTCAGTACTTC. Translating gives CASNLQGAKNIQYF.

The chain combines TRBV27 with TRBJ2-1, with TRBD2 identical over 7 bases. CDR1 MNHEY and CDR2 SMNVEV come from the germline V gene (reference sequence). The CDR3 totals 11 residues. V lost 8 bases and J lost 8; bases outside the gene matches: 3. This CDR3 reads CASYGGYEQFF. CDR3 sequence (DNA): TGTGCCAGCTACGGGGGGTATGAGCAGTTCTTC.

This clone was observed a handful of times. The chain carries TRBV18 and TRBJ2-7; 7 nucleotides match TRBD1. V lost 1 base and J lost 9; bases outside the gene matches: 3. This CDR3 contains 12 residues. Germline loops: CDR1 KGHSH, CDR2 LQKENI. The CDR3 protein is CASSPQGAVQYF. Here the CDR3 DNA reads TGTGCCAGCTCACCACAGGGGGCCGTGCAGTACTTC.

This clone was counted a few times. CDR3 nucleotides: TGTGCCAGCACCTACCCATCGAGGGGAGGAACTGAAGCTTTCTTT. This translates into CASTYPSRGGTEAFF. The genes are TRBV7-9 and TRBJ1-1, with D perhaps TRBD1 (5 bases). Germline V gene sequence: CDR1 SEHNR, CDR2 FQNEAQ (reference sequence). CDR3 length equals 15 residues. V lost 7 bases and J 5 bases, leaving 20 bases between the germline ends.

CDR3 residues: CASTGQLNSPLHF. In nucleotides, the CDR3 is TGTGCCAGCACGGGACAGCTTAATTCACCCCTCCACTTT. This sequence joins TRBV2 and TRBJ1-6; 7 bases align to TRBD1. The germline CDR1 and CDR2 sequences are SNHLY and FYNNEI. The CDR3 extends over 13 amino acids. With 7 bases clipped from V and 6 bases from J, the junction kept 3 bases outside the gene matches. Based on the CDR3 plus reference TRBV2 and TRBJ1-6, the full variable domain is EPEVTQTPSHQVTQMGQEVILRCVPISNHLYFYWYRQILGQKVEFLVSFYNNEISEKSEIFDDQFSVERPDGSNFTLKIRSTKLEDSAMYFCASTGQLNSPLHFGNGTRLTVT.

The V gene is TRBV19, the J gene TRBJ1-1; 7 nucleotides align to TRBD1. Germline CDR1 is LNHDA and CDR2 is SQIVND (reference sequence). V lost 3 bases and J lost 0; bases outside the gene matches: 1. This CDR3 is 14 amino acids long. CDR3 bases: TGTGCCAGTAGTATCGGACAGGTGAACACTGAAGCTTTCTTT. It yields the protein CASSIGQVNTEAFF.